The TCR beta chain described here comes from a study of human T cells and chemical hapten exposure. Looking at the study overall: Slight differences in pooled library volume were the main source of varying TCR yields across samples.

TCRdb independently ran MiXCR on the RACE reads; one entry per CDR3 protein. This sample has some 330,000 distinct CDR3 sequences, with 5% to 6.5% found just once. Germline V CDR1 and CDR2: SGHTA, FQGTGA. The CDR3 covers 13 residues. V was clipped by 1 base and J by 8 bases, with 9 bases between them. Time point meaning: pre-sensitization, week 0. Indicated treatment: therapeutic diphenylcyclopropenone sensitization with weekly scalp DPC. This TCR was recovered from a woman aged 18-29 years with alopecia areata. Some clones in this sample may be carry-over from other donors' samples. The sample was whole blood, taken in connection with sensitization to the hapten diphenylcyclopropenone (DPC). The gene calls are TRBV7-3 and TRBJ2-1; D unresolved. The CDR3 coding sequence is TGTGCCAGCAGCTTAATCGTAAATGATGAGCAGTTCTTC. It is translated as CASSLIVNDEQFF.